These T cell receptor beta chains were read from a single sample in a study of T cells in Graves' hyperthyroidism and ophthalmopathy. TCRdb recomputed calls from the multiplex PCR reads with MiXCR, one row per CDR3 protein. This sample has around 540,000 distinct CDR3 sequences, with around 46% found just once. The material sequenced was peripheral blood or thyroid tissue (not recorded which). The source of these receptors is a young woman with Graves' hyperthyroidism. The CDR3 runs from the conserved cysteine through the conserved F or W. The D gene is left open where the match is weak. Some rows mark clone size as missing; the rest say once, few, many or name a class of expanded clone.

CDR3nt: TGTGCCAGCAGCTCAGACAGATGGGGGTCTAACTATGGCTACACCTTC
CDR3aa: CASSSDRWGSNYGYTF
j_gene: TRBJ1-2
abundance: .
v_gene: TRBV13
d_gene: .

CDR3nt: TGTGCCAGCAGCTCCAGGGTAGCAAATCAGCCCCAGCATTTT
CDR3aa: CASSSRVANQPQHF
j_gene: TRBJ1-5
abundance: many
v_gene: TRBV7-8
d_gene: .

CDR3nt: TGTGCCACCAGTGATCTAGCGGGAGGGGGCCAAGAGACCCAGTACTTC
CDR3aa: CATSDLAGGGQETQYF
j_gene: TRBJ2-5
abundance: .
v_gene: TRBV24-1
d_gene: TRBD2

CDR3nt: TGTGCCACGCGCCCCCAGACAGGATCCGGAAACACCATATATTTT
CDR3aa: CATRPQTGSGNTIYF
j_gene: TRBJ1-3
abundance: .
v_gene: TRBV10-3
d_gene: .

CDR3nt: TGTGCCAGTAGTACCCCTCGTACATTCGAAAAACTGTTTTTT
CDR3aa: CASSTPRTFEKLFF
j_gene: TRBJ1-4
abundance: few
v_gene: TRBV19
d_gene: .

CDR3nt: TGTGCTAGGCCAGCCCTCAATCAGCCCCAGCATTTT
CDR3aa: CARPALNQPQHF
j_gene: TRBJ1-5
abundance: .
v_gene: TRBV10-3
d_gene: .

CDR3nt: TGCGCCAGCAGCCAAGTGGTAGTACGGCTAGCGGCCTACGAGCAGTGCTTC
CDR3aa: CASSQVVVRLAAYEQCF
j_gene: TRBJ2-7
abundance: .
v_gene: TRBV4-1
d_gene: TRBD2

CDR3nt: TGTGCCAGCAGCTCTGGGACACTCGACGAGCAGTACTTC
CDR3aa: CASSSGTLDEQYF
j_gene: TRBJ2-7
abundance: .
v_gene: TRBV7-6
d_gene: .

CDR3nt: TGTGCCAGCAGCACGCCGGGACAGGAGCCTCCCTTGGACAATCAGCCCCAGCATTTT
CDR3aa: CASSTPGQEPPLDNQPQHF
j_gene: TRBJ1-5
abundance: .
v_gene: TRBV9
d_gene: TRBD1

CDR3nt: TGTGCCAGCAGCTTATCGGCAGTTTGGGTCGAGCAGTACTTC
CDR3aa: CASSLSAVWVEQYF
j_gene: TRBJ2-7
abundance: .
v_gene: TRBV7-2
d_gene: .

CDR3nt: TGTGCCAGCAGTGACTCCGGACAGGGTCGGTCACCCCTCCACTTT
CDR3aa: CASSDSGQGRSPLHF
j_gene: TRBJ1-6
abundance: few
v_gene: TRBV6-4
d_gene: TRBD1

CDR3nt: TGTGCCAGCTCACCACCGGCCGGGGTTGAAGCTTTCTTT
CDR3aa: CASSPPAGVEAFF
j_gene: TRBJ1-1
abundance: .
v_gene: TRBV2
d_gene: .

CDR3nt: TGTGCCACCAGTGTAAGTGGGGAAGAGACCCAGTACTTC
CDR3aa: CATSVSGEETQYF
j_gene: TRBJ2-5
abundance: few
v_gene: TRBV24-1
d_gene: .

CDR3nt: TGTGCCAGCAGTTTAACCCGGGACAGGGGCCACGAGCAGTACTTC
CDR3aa: CASSLTRDRGHEQYF
j_gene: TRBJ2-7
abundance: once
v_gene: TRBV6-5
d_gene: TRBD1

CDR3nt: TGTGCCATCAGCCCACGGGACAGCGCGAACACCGGGGAGCTGTTTTTT
CDR3aa: CAISPRDSANTGELFF
j_gene: TRBJ2-2
abundance: .
v_gene: TRBV10-3
d_gene: TRBD1

CDR3nt: TGCAGTGCCGCCAGGGGGACAGGGAGGAATCAGCCCCAGCATTTT
CDR3aa: CSAARGTGRNQPQHF
j_gene: TRBJ1-5
abundance: few
v_gene: TRBV20-1
d_gene: TRBD1

CDR3nt: TGCAGCGTTGGAAGGGAGGGCGCCTACGAGCAGTACTTC
CDR3aa: CSVGREGAYEQYF
j_gene: TRBJ2-7
abundance: many
v_gene: TRBV29-1
d_gene: TRBD2

CDR3nt: TGTGCCAGCAGTGAACAGGGACAGGGGGAGGAGCAGTACTTC
CDR3aa: CASSEQGQGEEQYF
j_gene: TRBJ2-7
abundance: .
v_gene: TRBV2
d_gene: TRBD1

CDR3nt: TGCAGTGCCGACCAGAGGGGAGAAAAACTGTTTTTT
CDR3aa: CSADQRGEKLFF
j_gene: TRBJ1-4
abundance: .
v_gene: TRBV20-1
d_gene: .

CDR3nt: TGTGCCAGCTCCCCACCCGGGACACTGACCCAGGGGGCTTTCTTT
CDR3aa: CASSPPGTLTQGAFF
j_gene: TRBJ1-1
abundance: .
v_gene: TRBV6-1
d_gene: .

CDR3nt: TGTGCCAGCAGCCCACAGCCAGAAAAACTGTTTTTT
CDR3aa: CASSPQPEKLFF
j_gene: TRBJ1-4
abundance: many
v_gene: TRBV7-9
d_gene: .

CDR3nt: TGCGCCAGCAGCCCGGACAGGGCGACAGATACGCAGTATTTT
CDR3aa: CASSPDRATDTQYF
j_gene: TRBJ2-3
abundance: .
v_gene: TRBV5-1
d_gene: TRBD1

CDR3nt: TGTGCCAGCAGTGAAGAGGACAGGGCGCGAGCTAACTATGGCTACACCTTC
CDR3aa: CASSEEDRARANYGYTF
j_gene: TRBJ1-2
abundance: once
v_gene: TRBV6-1
d_gene: TRBD1

CDR3nt: TGTGCCAGCAGCTGGGGACCTACCACGGGCGAGCAGTACTTC
CDR3aa: CASSWGPTTGEQYF
j_gene: TRBJ2-7
abundance: few
v_gene: TRBV7-3
d_gene: .

CDR3nt: TGCGCCAGCAGGGGACGATCGAGGCGGAACCCCTACGAGCAGTACTTC
CDR3aa: CASRGRSRRNPYEQYF
j_gene: TRBJ2-7
abundance: few
v_gene: TRBV10-2
d_gene: .

CDR3nt: TGTGCCAGCAGCTTAACTTCACTATCATCCAAAGAGACCCAGTACTTC
CDR3aa: CASSLTSLSSKETQYF
j_gene: TRBJ2-5
abundance: .
v_gene: TRBV11-1
d_gene: .

CDR3nt: TGTGCCAGCAGCTTGACTAGCGGGAGTCTCGACGAGCAGTACTTC
CDR3aa: CASSLTSGSLDEQYF
j_gene: TRBJ2-7
abundance: .
v_gene: TRBV5-2
d_gene: .

CDR3nt: TGTGCCAGCAGCCCTACAGGGGGCAATCAGCCCCAGCATTTT
CDR3aa: CASSPTGGNQPQHF
j_gene: TRBJ1-5
abundance: many
v_gene: TRBV12-3/TRBV12-4
d_gene: TRBD1

CDR3nt: TGTGCCAGCAGCCCCGGGACAGGGAATTCTGAAGCTTTCTTT
CDR3aa: CASSPGTGNSEAFF
j_gene: TRBJ1-1
abundance: .
v_gene: TRBV7-8
d_gene: TRBD1

CDR3nt: TGTGCCAGTAGTACTGCAGACAGGGAGAATGGTGAAGCTTTCTTT
CDR3aa: CASSTADRENGEAFF
j_gene: TRBJ1-1
abundance: .
v_gene: TRBV19
d_gene: TRBD1

CDR3nt: TGTGCCAGTAGTACGACCGAAAAACTGTTTTTT
CDR3aa: CASSTTEKLFF
j_gene: TRBJ1-4
abundance: .
v_gene: TRBV19
d_gene: .

CDR3nt: TGTGCCAGCAGCAAAACTTACAGGGGGGGGCAAGAGACCCAGTACTTC
CDR3aa: CASSKTYRGGQETQYF
j_gene: TRBJ2-5
abundance: .
v_gene: TRBV7-2
d_gene: .

CDR3nt: TGTGCCAGCAAACAGGGACAGACGAACACCGGGGAGCTGTTTTTT
CDR3aa: CASKQGQTNTGELFF
j_gene: TRBJ2-2
abundance: many
v_gene: TRBV2
d_gene: TRBD1

CDR3nt: TGCAGCGTTTATACCATGGGACAGGAAGCTTTCTTT
CDR3aa: CSVYTMGQEAFF
j_gene: TRBJ1-1
abundance: few
v_gene: TRBV29-1
d_gene: TRBD1

CDR3nt: TGTGCCAGCAGCTTAGGACGGGACAGGGTATGCAATTCACCCCTCCACTTT
CDR3aa: CASSLGRDRVCNSPLHF
j_gene: TRBJ1-6
abundance: many
v_gene: TRBV7-9
d_gene: TRBD1

CDR3nt: TGTGCCAGCAGGCTGGACAGCTCTTTCTTT
CDR3aa: CASRLDSSFF
j_gene: TRBJ1-1
abundance: .
v_gene: TRBV7-2
d_gene: .

CDR3nt: TGTGCTAGTGGTCTCGGGGGAACCGGGGAGCTGTTTTTT
CDR3aa: CASGLGGTGELFF
j_gene: TRBJ2-2
abundance: .
v_gene: TRBV12-5
d_gene: .

CDR3nt: TGTGCCAGCAGCCAAGGGACAGGCCATTCACCCCTCCACTTT
CDR3aa: CASSQGTGHSPLHF
j_gene: TRBJ1-6
abundance: many
v_gene: TRBV7-3
d_gene: TRBD1

CDR3nt: TGTGCCACCAGCGCCAGGGGGGAAGGGGCCAACGTCCTGACTTTC
CDR3aa: CATSARGEGANVLTF
j_gene: TRBJ2-6
abundance: .
v_gene: TRBV15
d_gene: .

CDR3nt: TGTGCCAGCAGTGAATGGCCGAAGGGAAATGGCTACACCTTC
CDR3aa: CASSEWPKGNGYTF
j_gene: TRBJ1-2
abundance: many
v_gene: TRBV2
d_gene: .

CDR3nt: TGTGCCAGTAGTATAGGACACACTGAAGCTTTCTTT
CDR3aa: CASSIGHTEAFF
j_gene: TRBJ1-1
abundance: few
v_gene: TRBV19
d_gene: .

CDR3nt: TGTGCCAGCAGCCAGGGTTGGCGATCCGAGCAGTACTTC
CDR3aa: CASSQGWRSEQYF
j_gene: TRBJ2-7
abundance: .
v_gene: TRBV14
d_gene: .

CDR3nt: TGTGCCAGCAGCTTGACCGGGACAGGGAGATCACCCCTCCACTTT
CDR3aa: CASSLTGTGRSPLHF
j_gene: TRBJ1-6
abundance: .
v_gene: TRBV10-3
d_gene: TRBD1

CDR3nt: TGTGCCAGCACCAATGGGGCAGACTATGGCTACACCTTC
CDR3aa: CASTNGADYGYTF
j_gene: TRBJ1-2
abundance: .
v_gene: TRBV14
d_gene: .

CDR3nt: TGTGCCACCCAGGACAGGGAAGACAATCAGCCCCAGCATTTT
CDR3aa: CATQDREDNQPQHF
j_gene: TRBJ1-5
abundance: few
v_gene: TRBV2
d_gene: TRBD1

CDR3nt: TGTGCCAGCAGCTACATGGGCTCTGGGGCCAACGTCCTGACTTTC
CDR3aa: CASSYMGSGANVLTF
j_gene: TRBJ2-6
abundance: .
v_gene: TRBV7-9
d_gene: .

CDR3nt: TGCAGCGTTGGACAGGAGACCCAGTACTTC
CDR3aa: CSVGQETQYF
j_gene: TRBJ2-5
abundance: many
v_gene: TRBV29-1
d_gene: .

CDR3nt: TGTGCCAGCAGCTTTACGCAGGACGAACAGCCCCAGCATTTT
CDR3aa: CASSFTQDEQPQHF
j_gene: TRBJ1-5
abundance: many
v_gene: TRBV7-9
d_gene: .

CDR3nt: TGTGCCAGCTCGGATTACAGGGGCCGGGGCGATCAGCCCCAGCATTTT
CDR3aa: CASSDYRGRGDQPQHF
j_gene: TRBJ1-5
abundance: once
v_gene: TRBV25-1
d_gene: TRBD1

CDR3nt: TGTGCCAGCAGCGTAGGCCTCAAGGATCAGCCCCAGCATTTT
CDR3aa: CASSVGLKDQPQHF
j_gene: TRBJ1-5
abundance: .
v_gene: TRBV7-9
d_gene: .

CDR3nt: TGTGCCAGCGGGGAAGGGCCGACCCAGTACTTC
CDR3aa: CASGEGPTQYF
j_gene: TRBJ2-5
abundance: few
v_gene: TRBV7-9
d_gene: .